This T cell receptor (beta chain) is drawn from a study of blood T cell repertoires in COVID-19. Germline values: CDR1 SQVTM, CDR2 ANQGSEA. The CDR3 consists of 13 residues. The V end lost 3 bases, the J end lost 2 bases, and 7 bases lay between the germline ends. Sequenced by immunoSEQ multiplex PCR; TCRdb stores in-frame clones only, minus some. The table has 98,000 or so clones, about 79% seen once. Material for sequencing was peripheral blood. This receptor was identified in a woman aged 80 or over with active or convalescent COVID-19. The V call is TRBV29-1, the J call TRBJ2-2; a possible D gene is TRBD1 (6 bases). CDR3 DNA sequence: TGCAGCGTTGACAGGGGAAACACCGGGGAGCTGTTTTTT. Translating gives CSVDRGNTGELFF.